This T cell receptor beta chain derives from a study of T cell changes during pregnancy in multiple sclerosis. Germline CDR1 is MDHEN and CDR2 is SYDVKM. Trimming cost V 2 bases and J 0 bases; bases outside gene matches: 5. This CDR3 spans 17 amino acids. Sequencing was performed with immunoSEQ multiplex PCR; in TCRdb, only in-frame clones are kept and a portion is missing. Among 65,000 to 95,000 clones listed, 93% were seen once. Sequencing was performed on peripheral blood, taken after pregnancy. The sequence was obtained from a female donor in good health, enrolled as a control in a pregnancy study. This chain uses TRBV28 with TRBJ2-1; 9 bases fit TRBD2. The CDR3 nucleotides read TGTGCCAGCAGTTTAGCGGGAGGGCCCCGCTCCTACAATGAGCAGTTCTTC. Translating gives CASSLAGGPRSYNEQFF.